The 23 T cell receptor beta chains given below trace back to one sample, sequenced in a study of blood T cell repertoires in COVID-19. Produced via immunoSEQ multiplex PCR; TCRdb's table is partial and in-frame only. The table lists 100,000 or so clones, 70% to 90% of them singletons. Sequenced material: peripheral blood. Every receptor here comes from a woman aged 25 to 39 with acute or convalescent COVID-19.

This clone showed up just once. The J gene is TRBJ1-2, the V gene TRBV30; D may be TRBD1 (6 bases). V was shortened by 8 bases and J by 0 bases, with 16 bases between the two germline ends. The CDR3 is 14 amino acids. Germline assignment: CDR1 GTSNPN and CDR2 SVGIG (reference sequence). DNA for the CDR3: TGTGCCGGGGCGGGGGCAGACTCTAACTATGGCTACACCTTC. Translating it yields CAGAGADSNYGYTF.

The rearrangement joins TRBV9 to TRBJ1-6; 11 nucleotides agree with TRBD1. V dropped 4 bases and J dropped 8; count of bases not matched to a gene: 8. In germline, CDR1 is SGDLS, CDR2 YYNGEE. The CDR3 is made up of 16 amino acids. The CDR3 DNA is TGTGCCAGCAGCCCCGGGACAGGGGGAAGGGATTCACCCCTCCACTTT. Translation gives CASSPGTGGRDSPLHF.

The chain employs TRBV5-8 and TRBJ1-6; D remains unclear. The germline CDR1 and CDR2 sequences are SGHTS and YDEGEE. The CDR3 has 14 residues. Trimming shortened V by 1 base and J by 9 bases, and 11 bases separated the two germline ends. This CDR3 is CASSLTPGSSPLHF. CDR3 nucleotides: TGTGCCAGCAGCTTGACTCCGGGGAGTTCACCCCTCCACTTT. The variable domain in full, with the rest retrieved from reference TRBV5-8 and TRBJ1-6, is EAGVTQSPTHLIKTRGQQATLRCSPISGHTSVYWYQQALGLGLQFLLWYDEGEERNRGNFPPRFSGRQFPNYSSELNVNALELEDSALYLCASSLTPGSSPLHFGNGTRLTVT.

The genes are TRBV12-3 or TRBV12-4 and TRBJ1-6, with no clear D. This CDR3 region has 12 residues. Trimming took 3 bases from V and 9 from J, leaving 6 bases between them. CDR3 residues: CASSFGGSPLHF. DNA for the CDR3: TGTGCCAGCAGTTTTGGCGGTTCACCCCTCCACTTT.

The gene calls are TRBV29-1 and TRBJ2-1; D might be TRBD2 (6 bases). The CDR3 extends over 16 amino acids. Germline V gives CDR1 SQVTM, CDR2 ANQGSEA. V was trimmed by 0 bases and J by 9 bases, leaving 21 bases between them. The CDR3 DNA reads TGCAGCGTTGAAGACCCCCAGGGAGGAGCGTACGGTGAGCAGTTCTTC. The encoded protein is CSVEDPQGGAYGEQFF.

The chain recombines TRBV27 with TRBJ2-7; 8 bases agree with TRBD2. The CDR3 has 10 residues. The germline V gene encodes CDR1 MNHEY and CDR2 SMNVEV (reference sequence). After removal of 10 bases from V and 5 bases from J, the junction contained 1 base not matched to a gene. The CDR3 here is CAIGGDEQYF. The DNA of the CDR3 is TGTGCCATCGGGGGGGACGAGCAGTACTTC.

Only one count was recorded for this clone. The CDR3 loop is CASSGRLEETNYGYTF. The CDR3 DNA follows: TGTGCCAGTAGTGGCAGACTTGAGGAGACTAACTATGGCTACACCTTC. This chain links TRBV19 with TRBJ1-2; unclear D gene. The germline CDR1 and CDR2 sequences are LNHDA and SQIVND (reference sequence). This CDR3 comprises 16 residues. Trimming removed 5 bases from V and 0 bases from J, with 16 bases in between.

The rearrangement joins TRBV5-6 to TRBJ1-6; 7 bases match TRBD1. V lost 4 bases to trimming and J lost 7 bases; unmatched junction nucleotides: 14. The CDR3 sequence is 17 residues long. Germline V gene data show CDR1 as SGHDT and CDR2 as YYEEEE. The CDR3 DNA is TGTGCCAGCAGCCCAGCCACTCGGACAGGATCGAATTCACCCCTCCACTTT. Protein product: CASSPATRTGSNSPLHF.

As regards this clone: The junction shows a germline mismatch at one end, possibly a read error. The chain recombines TRBV9 with TRBJ2-7, with 7 nucleotides matching TRBD2. This CDR3 has 13 amino acids. Looked up from germline, CDR1 is SGDLS and CDR2 is YYNGEE. CDR3 loop: CASSVGEGRPKDF. The CDR3 DNA reads TGTGCCAGCAGCGTAGGGGAGGGCAGGCCGAAGGACTTC.

The table lists this clone with a few counts. J is TRBJ1-4 and V is TRBV30; the match to TRBD1 covers 7 bases. The CDR3 is 15 residues long. Losses at the gene ends were 2 bases for V and 10 bases for J; bases not matched to a gene: 13. Per the germline V gene, CDR1 is GTSNPN and CDR2 is SVGIG (reference sequence). The CDR3, as DNA: TGTGCCTGGAGTCCTAATAGTAGGGGGCTCGGAAAACTGTTTTTT. Its protein is CAWSPNSRGLGKLFF.

This clone appeared many times. CDR3 protein: CATTSGGYNEQFF. The CDR3 DNA follows: TGTGCCACAACTAGCGGGGGTTACAATGAGCAGTTCTTC. The J gene is TRBJ2-1, the V gene TRBV27, with 11 nucleotides matching TRBD2. Germline V gene lookup returns CDR1 MNHEY and CDR2 SMNVEV (reference sequence). Trimming at V came to 10 bases and at J to 4 bases, leaving 3 bases not matched to a gene. This CDR3 spans 13 amino acids.

This rearrangement joins TRBV3-1 (or the pseudogene TRBV3-2) to TRBJ2-1, with D perhaps TRBD2 (7 bases). With 0 bases removed from V and 1 base from J, the gap between germline ends came to 16 bases. The CDR3 extends over 18 amino acids. CDR1 LGHDT and CDR2 YNNKEL come from the germline V gene (reference sequence). The CDR3 nucleotides are TGTGCCAGCAGCCAAGAGTTGAAGGCGGGGGCTTCCTACAATGAGCAGTTCTTC. Translated: CASSQELKAGASYNEQFF.

The chain carries TRBV10-3 and TRBJ2-4, with a possible D match to TRBD2 (5 bases). Per the germline V gene, CDR1 is ENHRY and CDR2 is SYGVKD. This CDR3 is built from 16 residues. Trimming stripped 3 bases from V and 3 bases from J, with 15 bases between. The DNA of the CDR3 is TGTGCCATCAGTGATCCCGAGGGATCTGTCAAAAACATTCAGTACTTC. Protein: CAISDPEGSVKNIQYF.

The V call is TRBV19, the J call TRBJ2-2, with 7 bases aligning to TRBD1. The V gene's germline CDR1 is LNHDA and CDR2 SQIVND (reference sequence). The length of the CDR3 is 16 residues. V dropped 1 base and J dropped 0; count of bases not matched to a gene: 2. The CDR3 reads CASSIAGTANTGELFF. The CDR3 nucleotides read TGTGCCAGTAGTATAGCCGGGACAGCGAACACCGGGGAGCTGTTTTTT.

V and J are TRBV21-1 and TRBJ2-1; the DNA was not used to check the table's D call, TRBD2. TRBV21-1 is noted as a pseudogene. The CDR3 has 15 amino acids. In nucleotides, the CDR3 is TGTGCCAGCAGCCACCCGGGACTAGTTGACTATGAGCAGTTCTTC. It translates to CASSHPGLVDYEQFF.

Only a few counts were recorded for this clone. The chain is built from TRBV6-1 and TRBJ1-2; D may be TRBD1 (5 bases). The V end was cut by 2 bases, the J end by 5 bases, with 12 bases between. Germline loops: CDR1 MNHNS, CDR2 SASEGT. The CDR3 runs to 14 residues. DNA of the CDR3: TGTGCCAGCAGTGAAAGGGCAGGGTCGTATGGCTACACCTTC. This codes for CASSERAGSYGYTF.

In this sample, this clone turned up once. The chain carries TRBV18 and TRBJ1-3, with TRBD1 as a possible D gene (6 bases). With 0 bases removed from V and 2 bases from J, the gap between germline ends came to 14 bases. The CDR3 is 17 residues long. Germline CDR1 KGHSH, CDR2 LQKENI. CDR3 coding DNA: TGTGCCAGCTCACCACCGGGTCAGGGGAGCGCTGGAAACACCATATATTTT. It encodes CASSPPGQGSAGNTIYF.

A word on this clone: Other DNA sequences from this sample encode an identical CDR3 as well. The rearrangement links TRBV4-1 to TRBJ2-2; possibly TRBD2 for D (5 bases). The CDR3 is 16 residues long. Germline V lookup: CDR1 MGHRA, CDR2 YSYEKL. V shed 1 base and J shed 0 bases, with 9 bases lying between them. The DNA of the CDR3 is TGCGCCAGCAGCCAAGGAGGAGGCGCGAACACCGGGGAGCTGTTTTTT. It yields the protein CASSQGGGANTGELFF.

The chain is built from TRBV28 and TRBJ1-1, with unresolved D. In germline, CDR1 is MDHEN, CDR2 SYDVKM. The CDR3 is 13 residues long. V dropped 8 bases and J dropped 1 base, with 11 bases sitting between them. As DNA, the CDR3 is TGTGCCAGCCAGTACGGGTGGAACACTGAAGCTTTCTTT. Amino acid sequence: CASQYGWNTEAFF.

The chain uses TRBV9 and TRBJ1-1; D unresolved. The CDR3 is made up of 13 amino acids. Germline V gene sequence: CDR1 SGDLS, CDR2 YYNGEE. V was pared by 2 bases and J by 2 bases, with 7 bases between. The CDR3 nucleotides read TGTGCCAGCAGCGTCGGGGATAACACTGAAGCTTTCTTT. Its translation: CASSVGDNTEAFF.

V is TRBV30 and J is TRBJ1-1, with 10 positions matching TRBD1. Germline V gene sequence: CDR1 GTSNPN, CDR2 SVGIG (reference sequence). The CDR3 runs to 14 residues. The J segment lost 2 bases and the V segment lost 4 bases, leaving 4 bases of the junction unmatched. The CDR3 here is CAWTRDRGNTEAFF. The CDR3 region has the DNA TGTGCCTGGACCCGGGACAGGGGTAACACTGAAGCTTTCTTT.

This clone was seen more than once but under ten times. This chain connects TRBV6-4 to TRBJ1-6; 9 bases agree with TRBD1. This CDR3 is 14 amino acids long. Germline values: CDR1 MRHNA, CDR2 SNTAGT. J was trimmed by 9 bases and V by 7 bases; bases with no gene match: 7. In DNA, the CDR3 is TGTGCCAGCACAAGGACAGGGGTCCTTTCACCCCTCCACTTT. Translation: CASTRTGVLSPLHF.

The CDR3 region has the DNA TGTGCCAGCAGTGAAGGGACGGGATCCTCCTACGAGCAGTACTTC. This sequence encodes CASSEGTGSSYEQYF. The J gene is TRBJ2-7, the V gene TRBV2, with D possibly being TRBD2 (5 bases). The CDR3 is 15 amino acids. V was trimmed by 1 base and J by 0 bases, leaving 10 bases between them. The germline V gene has CDR1 SNHLY and CDR2 FYNNEI.